These 20 T cell receptor beta chains share one sample of origin, sequenced in a study of T cell repertoires in cytomegalovirus infection. No antigen has been assigned to these receptors. TCRdb re-called the reads with MiXCR, one entry per CDR3 protein. The sample includes approximately 130,000 distinct CDR3 sequences, around 25% of them seen just once. The sequenced sample consisted of PBMCs, sequenced either directly or after in vitro stimulation (not recorded which). The receptors were gathered from a human donor in good health (CMV status not recorded). Some clones in this sample may be carry-over from other donors' samples.

The chain carries TRBV4-1 and TRBJ1-2; D remains ambiguous. The CDR3 runs 15 residues. Trimming removed 1 base at V and 5 bases at J, with 14 bases between. Germline CDR1 is MGHRA and CDR2 is YSYEKL. CDR3 nucleotides: TGCGCCAGCAGCCAAGTCAGATTCCTCGAATATGGCTACACCTTC. Encoded protein: CASSQVRFLEYGYTF.

In its sample, this clonotype was seen a few times. The V gene is TRBV2, the J gene TRBJ1-1; D may be TRBD1 (5 bases). Trimming left V 2 bases short and J 0 bases short, with 10 bases between. Germline assignment: CDR1 SNHLY and CDR2 FYNNEI. This CDR3 is 15 amino acids long. The CDR3 is CASSELGGMNTEAFF. DNA for the CDR3: TGTGCCAGCAGTGAACTGGGGGGTATGAACACTGAAGCTTTCTTT. The full variable domain, completed using reference TRBV2 and TRBJ1-1, is EPEVTQTPSHQVTQMGQEVILRCVPISNHLYFYWYRQILGQKVEFLVSFYNNEISEKSEIFDDQFSVERPDGSNFTLKIRSTKLEDSAMYFCASSELGGMNTEAFFGQGTRLTVV.

V is TRBV30 and J is TRBJ2-4; D is ambiguous. Germline loops: CDR1 GTSNPN, CDR2 SVGIG (reference sequence). The ends were cut back, 1 base at V and 5 bases at J, with 3 bases in the middle. This CDR3 contains 11 residues. The CDR3 here is CAWSGQNIQYF. CDR3 nucleotides: TGTGCCTGGAGTGGACAAAACATTCAGTACTTC.

The rearrangement links TRBV7-9 to TRBJ2-3, with D possibly TRBD2 on 5 matching bases. With 5 bases removed from V and 11 bases from J, the gap between germline ends came to 20 bases. CDR3 length: 14 amino acids. Germline V gene data show CDR1 as SEHNR and CDR2 as FQNEAQ (reference sequence). The CDR3 DNA reads TGTGCCAGCAGCATCCCGGTGACTACCACTCGGCAGTATTTT. It specifies CASSIPVTTTRQYF.

This clonotype was picked up many times. This chain connects TRBV4-1 to TRBJ2-7; 7 positions agree with TRBD2. V trimming: 0 bases; J trimming: 1 base; junction bases outside the gene matches: 6. From germline, CDR1 is MGHRA and CDR2 YSYEKL. The CDR3 spans 16 residues. Here the CDR3 DNA reads TGCGCCAGCAGCCAAGATTTGGCTAGCGGATCCTACGAGCAGTACTTC. Translation: CASSQDLASGSYEQYF.

This clonotype was recorded a few times. The chain joins TRBV2 to TRBJ2-1, with a possible D match to TRBD1 (6 bases). V was clipped by 6 bases and J by 7 bases, with 16 bases between them. The CDR3 runs to 14 residues. Germline V lookup: CDR1 SNHLY, CDR2 FYNNEI. The CDR3 bases are TGTGCCAGCAGGACAGGCTCCTACTCGAATGAGCAGTTCTTC. It codes for CASRTGSYSNEQFF.

This clonotype has only a few counts. J is TRBJ2-7 and V is TRBV27; D may be TRBD1 or TRBD2 (5 bases each). CDR3 length: 15 amino acids. The V end lost 0 bases, the J end lost 4 bases, and 13 bases lay between the germline ends. CDR1 is MNHEY, CDR2 SMNVEV, per germline (reference sequence). The CDR3 here is CASSLSPQGAYEQYF. CDR3 DNA: TGTGCCAGCAGTTTATCGCCCCAGGGAGCATACGAGCAGTACTTC.

The rearrangement joins TRBV5-4 to TRBJ2-1; 7 nucleotides match TRBD1. The CDR3 has 15 residues. Trimming removed 1 base from V and 6 bases from J; junction bases left unmatched: 7. CDR1 is SGHNT and CDR2 is YYREEE in the germline V gene (reference sequence). CDR3 DNA: TGTGCCAGCAGCTTGAGAGGGGGCTATAGCAATGAGCAGTTCTTC. Translated, it gives CASSLRGGYSNEQFF.

This clonotype was counted a few times. This sequence joins TRBV28 and TRBJ2-4; D uncertain. V was cut by 2 bases and J by 0 bases, with 8 bases left in between. Per the germline V gene, CDR1 is MDHEN and CDR2 is SYDVKM. This CDR3 is built from 15 residues. Here the CDR3 DNA reads TGTGCCAGCAGTTTAGGCTTACTAGCCAAAAACATTCAGTACTTC. Its translation is CASSLGLLAKNIQYF.

The chain links TRBV6-2 or TRBV6-3 to TRBJ2-1; 8 bases match TRBD1. The germline V gene encodes CDR1 MNHEY and CDR2 SVGEGT. This CDR3 spans 17 amino acids. J was trimmed by 9 bases and V by 5 bases; bases with no gene match: 18. The CDR3 sequence: CASSRDRTGKALGEQFF. The CDR3 DNA reads as TGTGCCAGCAGTAGAGACCGGACAGGGAAGGCCCTCGGTGAGCAGTTCTTC.

This chain uses TRBV2 with TRBJ1-1; unclear D gene. This CDR3 region has 12 residues. Between the trimmed V and J ends, which lost 10 bases and 4 bases, there was a span of 13 bases. CDR1 and CDR2 from the germline V gene are SNHLY and FYNNEI. The CDR3 DNA sequence: TGTGCCACCGGATTTAGGAGCACTGAAGCTTTCTTT. It encodes CATGFRSTEAFF.

In this sample, this clonotype turned up a few times. V and J are TRBV28 and TRBJ1-3, with 12 bases identical to TRBD1. The CDR3 covers 16 residues. CDR1 and CDR2 from the germline V gene are MDHEN and SYDVKM. Trimming took 7 bases from V and 2 from J; bases not matched to a gene: 6. CDR3 sequence reads: CASTRGQGAAGNTIYF. In DNA, the CDR3 is TGTGCCAGCACAAGGGGACAGGGGGCGGCTGGAAACACCATATATTTT.

This clonotype has just a few counts. The chain joins TRBV6-2 or TRBV6-3 to TRBJ1-2; TRBD1 might be the D (6 bases). Trimming shortened V by 7 bases and J by 5 bases, and 17 bases separated the two germline ends. The CDR3 spans 14 residues. Germline CDR1 and CDR2: MNHEY and SVGEGT. The CDR3 reads CASIRGYPDYGYTF. In DNA, the CDR3 is TGTGCCAGCATCAGGGGATATCCCGATTATGGCTACACCTTC.

This clonotype appeared once. This chain joins TRBV4-1 and TRBJ1-2; TRBD1 matches at 9 bases. This CDR3 is 16 amino acids long. Looked up from germline, CDR1 is MGHRA and CDR2 is YSYEKL. Germline trimming cut 5 bases from V and 8 bases from J; bases unmatched to any gene: 15. This CDR3 is CASSAPQGQGGYGYTF. As DNA, the CDR3 is TGCGCCAGCAGCGCCCCCCAGGGACAGGGAGGATACGGCTACACCTTC.

This clonotype was seen a few times. The chain has TRBV6-1 and TRBJ2-7, with D possibly matching TRBD1 (5 bases). V was clipped by 5 bases and J by 2 bases, with 10 bases between them. CDR1 and CDR2 from the germline V gene are MNHNS and SASEGT. The CDR3 is 13 residues long. Here the CDR3 reads CASSRQPTYEQYF. CDR3 bases: TGTGCCAGCAGTAGACAGCCGACCTACGAGCAGTACTTC.

The rearrangement uses TRBV12-3 or TRBV12-4 and TRBJ2-2, with TRBD1 matching over 9 bases. The CDR3 totals 16 residues. After removal of 3 bases from V and 4 bases from J, the junction contained 6 bases not matched to a gene. CDR3 amino acids: CASSFDRGGPTGELFF. CDR3 bases: TGTGCCAGCAGTTTCGACAGGGGGGGACCCACCGGGGAGCTGTTTTTT.

Written as DNA, the CDR3 is TGTGCCAGCAGCCAAGGGCACGAAGAGACCCAGTACTTC. This codes for CASSQGHEETQYF. The chain combines TRBV14 with TRBJ2-5; D gene ambiguous. The length of the CDR3 is 13 residues. V was shortened by 1 base and J by 3 bases, with 6 bases between the two germline ends. Germline CDR1 and CDR2: SGHDN and FVKESK.

This chain connects TRBV7-9 to TRBJ2-3, with 7 bases fitting TRBD2. Trimming removed 5 bases from V and 4 bases from J; junction bases left unmatched: 9. This CDR3 has 15 amino acids. The germline CDR1 and CDR2 sequences are SEHNR and FQNEAQ (reference sequence). The CDR3: CASSRLSGMADTQYF. The CDR3 DNA reads TGTGCCAGCAGCCGACTAAGCGGGATGGCAGATACGCAGTATTTT. The full variable domain, completed using reference TRBV7-9 and TRBJ2-3, is DTGVSQNPRHKITKRGQNVTFRCDPISEHNRLYWYRQTLGQGPEFLTYFQNEAQLEKSRLLSDRFSAERPKGSFSTLEIQRTEQGDSAMYLCASSRLSGMADTQYFGPGTRLTVL.

J is TRBJ2-3 and V is TRBV7-9; weak D call: TRBD2 (6 bases). V gave up 5 bases and J gave up 1 base, with 19 bases separating them. This CDR3 region has 17 residues. The germline V gene encodes CDR1 SEHNR and CDR2 FQNEAQ (reference sequence). The CDR3: CASSPRDFLRGTDTQYF. DNA of the CDR3: TGTGCCAGCAGCCCTAGGGACTTCCTTCGAGGCACAGATACGCAGTATTTT.

The chain has TRBV6-2 or TRBV6-3 and TRBJ2-1; 11 bases line up with TRBD2. CDR1 MNHEY and CDR2 SVGEGT come from the germline V gene. The CDR3 runs to 21 residues. With 0 bases clipped from V and 2 bases from J, the junction kept 15 bases outside the gene matches. The DNA of the CDR3 is TGTGCCAGCAGTTACTCGAGTTCGGCTAGCGGGAGGTCTTTTACCTACAATGAGCAGTTCTTC. It is translated as CASSYSSSASGRSFTYNEQFF.